These 8 T cell receptor beta chains originate from one sample sequenced in a study of cytomegalovirus exposure and HLA in healthy donors. PCR was performed using 60 Vbeta and 13 Jbeta primers. The assay was immunoSEQ multiplex PCR, and TCRdb's table has in-frame clones only and misses some. Across 190,000 or so clones, the top ten clones capture less than 0.9% of the sample. The sample was PBMCs. Receptor source: a boy younger than 18 in good health and CMV-seronegative.

V usage is TRBV4-3 and J usage is TRBJ1-1, with 9 bases lining up with TRBD1. The V gene end was trimmed by 1 base and the J gene end by 3 bases; junction bases not matched to a gene: 6. The CDR3 runs 16 residues. Germline V gene lookup returns CDR1 LGHNA and CDR2 YSLEER. CDR3: CASSQGTGEAYTEAFF. In DNA, the CDR3 is TGCGCCAGCAGCCAAGGGACAGGGGAGGCCTACACTGAAGCTTTCTTT.

The chain is built from TRBV27 and TRBJ1-4; TRBD1 agrees at 7 bases. Per germline, CDR1 MNHEY and CDR2 SMNVEV (reference sequence). V lost 3 bases, J lost 4 bases, and 17 bases stayed unmatched. The CDR3 covers 19 residues. The DNA for the CDR3 is TGTGCCAGCAGTTTTAGGTTTCGGGGACTGGACAGGAATAATGAAAAACTGTTTTTT. This codes for CASSFRFRGLDRNNEKLFF.

This chain uses TRBV4-2 with TRBJ2-7; 8 nucleotides line up with TRBD2. Trimming removed 0 bases from V and 6 bases from J; junction bases left unmatched: 7. The CDR3 is 15 amino acids. The germline V gene has CDR1 LGHNA and CDR2 YNFKEQ. The CDR3 nucleotides are TGTGCCAGCAGCCAAGATGGGGCGGGGGGAGGCGAGCAGTACTTC. Residues: CASSQDGAGGGEQYF.

J is TRBJ2-1 and V is TRBV11-2; perhaps TRBD1 as D (6 bases). The CDR3 has 15 residues. Germline CDR1 SGHAT, CDR2 FQNNGV. V dropped 4 bases and J dropped 6 bases, with 16 bases sitting between them. The CDR3 spells CASSYALGAFNEQFF. CDR3 DNA: TGTGCCAGCAGCTATGCTCTGGGGGCCTTCAATGAGCAGTTCTTC.

This rearrangement joins TRBV28 to TRBJ2-4; 7 bases are a match to TRBD1. The CDR3 covers 13 residues. J was trimmed by 9 bases and V by 6 bases; bases with no gene match: 8. Germline CDR1 reads MDHEN; CDR2 reads SYDVKM. The CDR3 loop is CASRYNRGPIQYF. In DNA form, the CDR3 reads TGTGCCAGCAGATATAACAGGGGCCCCATTCAGTACTTC.

The gene calls are TRBV19 and TRBJ1-2; D possibly corresponds to TRBD1 (5 bases). The germline gives CDR1 LNHDA, CDR2 SQIVND (reference sequence). CDR3 length: 14 amino acids. Trimming took 8 bases from V and 1 from J, leaving 14 bases between them. CDR3 loop: CASRRTGGNYGYTF. CDR3 DNA: TGTGCCAGTCGCCGGACGGGGGGTAACTATGGCTACACCTTC.

This rearrangement joins TRBV7-9 to TRBJ2-3; 7 nucleotides align to TRBD2. The CDR3 sequence is 14 residues long. The trim removed 0 bases at V and 6 bases at J, leaving 3 bases unmatched. Germline V CDR1 and CDR2: SEHNR, FQNEAQ (reference sequence). The CDR3 sequence is CASSLAREVDTQYF. The DNA of the CDR3 is TGTGCCAGCAGCTTAGCACGGGAGGTTGATACGCAGTATTTT.

The V gene is TRBV4-1, the J gene TRBJ2-7, with TRBD2 matching over 7 bases. CDR1 and CDR2 (germline): MGHRA, YSYEKL. There are 14 residues in the CDR3. Trimming at V came to 2 bases and at J to 3 bases, leaving 4 bases not matched to a gene. The CDR3 nucleotides are TGCGCCAGCAGCCAAACCCGGGGGGTCTACGAGCAGTACTTC. This gives the protein CASSQTRGVYEQYF.